This passage covers 29 T cell receptor beta chains from one sample sequenced in a study of T cell changes during pregnancy in multiple sclerosis. Repertoires were generated with immunoSEQ multiplex PCR, while TCRdb's copy carries only in-frame clones and drops some. The table lists about 77,000 clones, 70% to 90% of them singletons. The material sequenced was peripheral blood, taken before pregnancy. The receptors were gathered from a female donor with multiple sclerosis, enrolled in a pregnancy study.

There are a few counts of this clone. The genes are TRBV9 and TRBJ1-6; D is uncertain. In germline, CDR1 is SGDLS, CDR2 YYNGEE. The CDR3 spans 14 residues. V was trimmed by 0 bases and J by 4 bases, leaving 5 bases between them. The CDR3 sequence is CASSVAQYNSPLHF. CDR3 nucleotides: TGTGCCAGCAGCGTAGCCCAGTATAATTCACCCCTCCACTTT.

The J gene is TRBJ2-7, the V gene TRBV18, with 7 bases fitting TRBD2. J gave up 3 bases and V 2 bases, and 1 base lay outside the gene matches. The CDR3 length is 13 residues. The germline gives CDR1 KGHSH, CDR2 LQKENI. The DNA of the CDR3 is TGTGCCAGCTCACCAGCGGGGGACTACGAGCAGTACTTC. Translation gives CASSPAGDYEQYF.

This clone was seen a single time. The genes are TRBV15 and TRBJ1-5; possibly TRBD1 for D (5 bases). Per the germline V gene, CDR1 is LNHNV and CDR2 is YYDKDF (reference sequence). The CDR3 contains 15 residues. V lost 1 base and J 5 bases, leaving 12 bases between the germline ends. In DNA form, the CDR3 reads TGTGCCACCAGCAGAGGGACGGGAGGGGATCAGCCCCAGCATTTT. Encoded protein: CATSRGTGGDQPQHF.

The chain couples TRBV4-1 to TRBJ1-6; 12 nucleotides line up with TRBD1. Germline CDR1 MGHRA, CDR2 YSYEKL. Trimming cost V 2 bases and J 0 bases; bases outside gene matches: 5. This CDR3 contains 19 residues. The CDR3: CASSQRDRGPSSYNSPLHF. The CDR3 coding sequence is TGCGCCAGCAGCCAAAGGGACAGGGGGCCTAGCTCCTATAATTCACCCCTCCACTTT.

This sequence joins TRBV30 and TRBJ1-2; 7 bases match TRBD1. Germline V gene lookup returns CDR1 GTSNPN and CDR2 SVGIG (reference sequence). Unmatched junction bases numbered 21, after V lost 3 bases and J lost 8 bases. CDR3 length: 17 residues. CDR3 coding DNA: TGTGCCTGGAGGATACCGGGACAGAGGCGTATGTTGAGAGGCTACACCTTC. It yields the protein CAWRIPGQRRMLRGYTF.

The chain combines TRBV5-5 with TRBJ1-1, with D hard to call. The CDR3 loop spans 13 amino acids. V dropped 0 bases and J dropped 5 bases, with 8 bases sitting between them. The germline V gene has CDR1 SGHKS and CDR2 YYEKEE (reference sequence). The CDR3 DNA reads TGTGCCAGCAGCTTGGGGGGAGGGACTGAAGCTTTCTTT. This codes for CASSLGGGTEAFF.

The chain combines TRBV6-5 with TRBJ1-5, with no clear D. The germline V and J ends were trimmed by 4 bases and 0 bases, with 13 bases remaining between them. CDR1 and CDR2 from the germline V gene are MNHEY and SVGAGI. The CDR3 extends over 16 amino acids. CDR3 region: CASSSRREGSNQPQHF. In DNA, the CDR3 is TGTGCCAGCAGTTCCAGACGGGAGGGTAGCAATCAGCCCCAGCATTTT.

V usage is TRBV28 and J usage is TRBJ2-5; no firm D call. V shed 7 bases and J shed 2 bases, with 14 bases lying between them. From germline, CDR1 is MDHEN and CDR2 SYDVKM. This CDR3 is built from 14 residues. CDR3 region: CASTLYRSQETQYF. The CDR3 nucleotides read TGTGCCAGCACCCTATACCGATCGCAAGAGACCCAGTACTTC.

The CDR3 here is CASSLGGPGQARYGYTF. The DNA for the CDR3 is TGTGCCAGCAGCTTGGGGGGTCCGGGACAGGCGAGATATGGCTACACCTTC. V gene TRBV5-4 combines with J gene TRBJ1-2; 8 bases match TRBD1. CDR1 and CDR2 from the germline V gene are SGHNT and YYREEE (reference sequence). Germline trimming cut 0 bases from V and 5 bases from J; bases unmatched to any gene: 12. This CDR3 spans 17 amino acids.

The rearrangement links TRBV6-1 to TRBJ2-7, with 10 bases fitting TRBD1. The V gene's germline CDR1 is MNHNS and CDR2 SASEGT. V gave up 6 bases and J gave up 2 bases; unmatched junction bases: 7. This CDR3 spans 15 amino acids. DNA of the CDR3: TGTGCCAGCAGGACAGGGACAGGGGCGACCTACGAGCAGTACTTC. The encoded protein is CASRTGTGATYEQYF.

The rearrangement uses TRBV12-5 and TRBJ1-1, with 8 positions matching TRBD1. CDR3 length: 16 amino acids. Germline CDR1 reads LGHNT; CDR2 reads FRNRAP. Unmatched junction bases numbered 10, after V lost 6 bases and J lost 1 base. CDR3 coding DNA: TGTGCTAGTGGCATAGACAGGGGCCAGGGGAACACTGAAGCTTTCTTT. The encoded protein is CASGIDRGQGNTEAFF.

The V call is TRBV19, the J call TRBJ2-1; 7 bases align to TRBD2. This CDR3 spans 18 amino acids. Per germline, CDR1 LNHDA and CDR2 SQIVND (reference sequence). The V segment lost 8 bases and the J segment 0 bases; nucleotides outside the gene matches: 16. CDR3 sequence reads: CASAREGLAVTSYNEQFF. The CDR3 nucleotides read TGTGCCAGTGCAAGGGAGGGCCTAGCGGTAACCTCCTACAATGAGCAGTTCTTC.

This sequence joins TRBV10-3 and TRBJ2-1; perhaps TRBD1 as D (6 bases). Germline V lookup: CDR1 ENHRY, CDR2 SYGVKD. V was trimmed by 3 bases and J by 1 base, leaving 10 bases between them. The CDR3 contains 15 residues. The CDR3 DNA sequence: TGTGCCATCAGTGAAATCAGGGGTTCCTACAATGAGCAGTTCTTC. This encodes CAISEIRGSYNEQFF.

This chain uses TRBV28 with TRBJ1-3, with D tentatively TRBD1 (6 bases). The CDR3 is 14 residues long. V shed 5 bases and J shed 2 bases, with 10 bases lying between them. The germline gives CDR1 MDHEN, CDR2 SYDVKM. Here the CDR3 reads CASSIQGAGNTIYF. CDR3 DNA sequence: TGTGCCAGCAGTATACAGGGTGCTGGAAACACCATATATTTT.

CDR3 DNA: TGCATGCGTAATGAGCAGTTCTTC. Protein sequence: CMRNEQFF. The chain is built from TRBV20-1 and TRBJ2-1; no reliable D call. CDR3 size: 8 residues. The germline V gene has CDR1 DFQATT and CDR2 SNEGSKA (reference sequence).

J is TRBJ1-1 and V is TRBV2; 8 nucleotides agree with TRBD1. The junction had 10 bases not matched to a gene; V was cut back by 5 bases and J by 11 bases. CDR1 SNHLY and CDR2 FYNNEI come from the germline V gene. The CDR3 spans 13 residues. The CDR3 bases are TGTGCCAGCAGTTTAGACAGGGGATGGGAGGCTTTCTTT. It yields the protein CASSLDRGWEAFF.

The CDR3 loop reads CASSGLAGGETQYF. As DNA, the CDR3 is TGTGCCAGCAGCGGATTAGCGGGGGGGGAGACCCAGTACTTC. The J gene is TRBJ2-5, the V gene TRBV9, with 11 bases that match TRBD2. V lost 3 bases and J lost 5; bases outside the gene matches: 3. The length of the CDR3 is 14 residues. CDR1 and CDR2 (germline): SGDLS, YYNGEE.

This sequence joins TRBV7-2 and TRBJ1-6; maybe TRBD1 (5 bases). Germline V gives CDR1 SGHTA, CDR2 FQGNSA. The V end lost 4 bases, the J end lost 10 bases, and 11 bases lay between the germline ends. This CDR3 contains 13 residues. The CDR3 DNA reads as TGTGCCAGCAGCTCCCGGGGGGGGTCACCCCTCCACTTT. Encoded protein: CASSSRGGSPLHF.

This chain joins TRBV7-2 and TRBJ1-6, with TRBD1 matching over 9 bases. This CDR3 is built from 15 residues. The V gene's germline CDR1 is SGHTA and CDR2 FQGNSA. V shed 5 bases and J 6 bases; nucleotides not matched to a gene: 5. CDR3 sequence reads: CASSLQGALNSPLHF. The CDR3 DNA reads as TGTGCCAGCAGCCTACAGGGGGCGCTTAATTCACCCCTCCACTTT.

The chain has TRBV4-3 and TRBJ2-7; TRBD1 matches at 8 bases. V lost 1 base to trimming and J lost 6 bases; unmatched junction nucleotides: 17. This CDR3 has 18 residues. Germline V gene lookup returns CDR1 LGHNA and CDR2 YSLEER. CDR3 sequence: CASSQVEPPGQVPSEQYF. CDR3 DNA: TGCGCCAGCAGCCAAGTTGAGCCACCGGGACAGGTACCGTCCGAGCAGTACTTC.

This chain joins TRBV19 and TRBJ1-6; possible D gene TRBD1, 6 bases. Germline loops: CDR1 LNHDA, CDR2 SQIVND (reference sequence). Trimming took 1 base from V and 10 from J, leaving 14 bases between them. The CDR3 runs to 15 residues. The CDR3: CASSIGGGFNSPLHF. In DNA form, the CDR3 reads TGTGCCAGTAGTATAGGAGGGGGATTCAACTCACCCCTCCACTTT. The full variable domain, rest sourced from reference TRBV19 and TRBJ1-6, is DGGITQSPKYLFRKEGQNVTLSCEQNLNHDAMYWYRQDPGQGLRLIYYSQIVNDFQKGDIAEGYSVSREKKESFPLTVTSAQKNPTAFYLCASSIGGGFNSPLHFGNGTRLTVT.

The rearrangement links TRBV28 to TRBJ2-6; no clear D gene. Trimming stripped 6 bases from V and 4 bases from J, with 7 bases between. Germline CDR1 and CDR2: MDHEN and SYDVKM. The length of the CDR3 is 13 residues. CDR3 DNA: TGTGCCAGCAGCCGCGCCGGGGCCAACGTCCTGACTTTC. It yields the protein CASSRAGANVLTF.

This clone was found once. This chain connects TRBV30 to TRBJ2-7; TRBD1 agrees at 7 bases. J gave up 2 bases and V 5 bases, and 12 bases lay outside the gene matches. The CDR3 length is 15 residues. The germline V gene has CDR1 GTSNPN and CDR2 SVGIG (reference sequence). CDR3 region: CAWDDVGTVPYEQYF. CDR3 bases: TGTGCCTGGGACGACGTGGGGACAGTTCCCTACGAGCAGTACTTC.

This clone showed up just once. This chain connects TRBV6-6 to TRBJ1-6; the D gene is possibly TRBD1 (5 bases). The CDR3 is made up of 14 amino acids. Trimming cost V 5 bases and J 7 bases, with 12 bases left between them. Germline V gene sequence: CDR1 MNHNY, CDR2 SVGAGI (reference sequence). The CDR3 nucleotides are TGTGCCAGCAGTCAGGGCAGTTCGAATTCACCCCTCCACTTT. This sequence encodes CASSQGSSNSPLHF.

The chain has TRBV7-6 and TRBJ2-1, with a tentative D call TRBD2 (5 bases). Germline CDR1 SGHVS, CDR2 FNYEAQ. This CDR3 is 15 amino acids long. The ends were cut back, 2 bases at V and 3 bases at J, with 11 bases in the middle. CDR3 sequence reads: CASSLPRTFYNEQFF. DNA of the CDR3: TGTGCCAGCAGCTTACCTCGGACTTTCTACAATGAGCAGTTCTTC.

The chain combines TRBV28 with TRBJ2-7; 10 nucleotides align to TRBD2. This CDR3 is built from 14 residues. J lost 5 bases, V lost 8 bases, and 9 bases had no gene match. Germline assignment: CDR1 MDHEN and CDR2 SYDVKM. CDR3 sequence reads: CASATFGLADEQYF. The CDR3 region has the DNA TGTGCCAGCGCCACCTTCGGACTAGCGGACGAGCAGTACTTC.

The chain uses TRBV7-3 and TRBJ1-2; no reliable D call. Trimming removed 5 bases from V and 2 bases from J, with 15 bases in between. Germline CDR1 is SGHTA and CDR2 is FQGTGA. The CDR3 extends over 15 amino acids. This CDR3 reads CASSPGPEANYGYTF. The CDR3 coding sequence is TGTGCCAGCAGCCCGGGTCCGGAGGCGAACTATGGCTACACCTTC.

The J gene is TRBJ2-1, the V gene TRBV7-3, with 11 bases aligning to TRBD1. Trimming at V came to 0 bases and at J to 8 bases, leaving 3 bases not matched to a gene. The CDR3 totals 15 residues. CDR1 is SGHTA and CDR2 is FQGTGA in the germline V gene. The CDR3 DNA follows: TGTGCCAGCAGCTTAACAGGGGGACAGGGGGATGAGCAGTTCTTC. Its translation: CASSLTGGQGDEQFF.

This chain connects TRBV6-6 to TRBJ2-5, with TRBD1 matching 9 bases. With V trimmed by 5 bases and J by 0 bases, 7 bases remained unmatched. The V gene's germline CDR1 is MNHNY and CDR2 SVGAGI (reference sequence). The CDR3 length is 16 residues. The CDR3 protein is CASSQFRDRDQETQYF. The CDR3 DNA reads TGTGCCAGCAGTCAATTTCGGGACAGGGACCAAGAGACCCAGTACTTC.